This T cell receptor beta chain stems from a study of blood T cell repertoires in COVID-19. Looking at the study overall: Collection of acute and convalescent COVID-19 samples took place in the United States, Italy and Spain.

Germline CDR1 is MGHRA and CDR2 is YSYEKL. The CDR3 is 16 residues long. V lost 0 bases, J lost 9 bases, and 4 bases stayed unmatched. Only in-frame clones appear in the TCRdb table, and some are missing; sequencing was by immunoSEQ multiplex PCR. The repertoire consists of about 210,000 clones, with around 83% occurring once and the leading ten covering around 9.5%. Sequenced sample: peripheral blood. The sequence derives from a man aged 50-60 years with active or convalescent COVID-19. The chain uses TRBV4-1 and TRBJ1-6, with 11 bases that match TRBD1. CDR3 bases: TGCGCCAGCAGCCAAGAAAGGGACAGGGGGTCTTCACCCCTCCACTTT. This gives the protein CASSQERDRGSSPLHF.